This entry features one T cell receptor (beta chain) sequence. The antigen is unknown. Libraries were prepared by immunoSEQ multiplex PCR; TCRdb keeps only in-frame clonotypes and omits some of them. The sample gives about 85,000 clones, around 90% of which show up once; roughly 15% is in the top ten. This record belongs to a study of T cell responses to AZD1222 COVID-19 vaccine. Trimming removed 6 bases at V and 4 bases at J, with 5 bases between. The germline V gene encodes CDR1 KGHDR and CDR2 SFDVKD. The CDR3 extends over 12 amino acids. Whole-study results and caveats: Clonal diversity was possibly underestimated, and white British individuals and females predominated among donors. Reportedly, nearly half of unique spike TCRs recognized epitopes outside B.1.351/B.1.1.7 mutations. Repertoires were obtained solely post-peak T cell response.

The gene calls are TRBV24-1 and TRBJ2-2, with D unresolved. The receptor was derived from an adult in good health. The material was peripheral blood, obtained on day 0 of AZD1222 vaccination. The CDR3 coding sequence is TGTGCCACCAGTCAAGGCACCGGGGAGCTGTTTTTT. Amino acids: CATSQGTGELFF.